Below are 27 T cell receptor beta chains sequenced from a single sample in a study of metastatic and nonmetastatic thyroid tumors. TCRdb re-analyzed the PCR reads using MiXCR. Found here are around 37,000 clones, 20% to 25% of them singletons; the top ten hold more than 14%. Ahead of thyroid surgery, no patient had received treatment of any kind. Sample: tumor tissue. These TCRs come from a female donor with papillary thyroid cancer or a benign thyroid nodule (not recorded which). Some clones in this sample may be carry-over from other donors' samples.

In its sample, this clone was seen many times. The chain links TRBV19 to TRBJ2-7; either TRBD1 or TRBD2 may fit D (5 bases each). Trimming stripped 6 bases from V and 9 bases from J, with 21 bases between. The germline gives CDR1 LNHDA, CDR2 SQIVND (reference sequence). The CDR3 contains 14 residues. In DNA form, the CDR3 reads TGTGCCAGTAGCAGGGACCTTAAGATGTCTGTGCAGTACTTC. Translated, it gives CASSRDLKMSVQYF.

V is TRBV5-1 and J is TRBJ2-1; a weak D match, TRBD1 (6 bases). Germline V gives CDR1 SGHRS, CDR2 YFSETQ. The CDR3 is 14 amino acids. Trimming took off 4 bases at V and 6 bases at J, with 14 bases between the two ends. CDR3 sequence reads: CASSPLPGVNEQFF. The DNA of the CDR3 is TGCGCCAGCAGCCCCCTTCCAGGGGTCAATGAGCAGTTCTTC.

This clone has just one count. One end of the junction fails to match germline, which may point to a read error. The CDR3 is CASSLLDSVNYEHYF. For the CDR3, the DNA is TGCGCCAGCAGCTTGTTGGACAGCGTTAACTACGAGCATTACTTC. The V call is TRBV5-1, the J call TRBJ2-7; D perhaps matches TRBD1 (6 bases). Germline V CDR1 and CDR2: SGHRS, YFSETQ. This CDR3 comprises 15 residues.

This clone was seen ten or more times. The V gene is TRBV4-3, the J gene TRBJ1-2; 7 nucleotides agree with TRBD1. V dropped 1 base and J dropped 2; count of bases not matched to a gene: 7. The V gene's germline CDR1 is LGHNA and CDR2 YSLEER. This CDR3 has 16 amino acids. The CDR3 loop reads CASSQGQGRWNYGYTF. CDR3 bases: TGCGCCAGCAGCCAAGGACAGGGACGTTGGAACTATGGCTACACCTTC.

In the case of this clone: Compared with germline, one end of the junction differs, possibly owing to a read error. CDR3 in DNA: TGCGCCAAAAACGGCCCCGTCTACGAGCAGTACTTC. It specifies CAKNGPVYEQYF. V usage is TRBV6-9 and J usage is TRBJ2-7, with D unclear. The germline gives CDR1 MNHGY, CDR2 SVAAGI. The CDR3 consists of 12 residues.

Worth noting for this clone: Other DNA sequences of this sample code for an identical CDR3. The CDR3 sequence is CASSQGETGAEKLFF. DNA for the CDR3: TGCGCCAGCAGCCAAGGCGAGACAGGAGCCGAAAAACTGTTTTTT. The chain recombines TRBV4-1 with TRBJ1-4, with D perhaps matching TRBD1 (6 bases). The V end was cut by 1 base, the J end by 8 bases, with 14 bases between. The CDR3 sequence is 15 residues long. From germline, CDR1 is MGHRA and CDR2 YSYEKL.

This clone was seen a few times. V and J are TRBV20-1 and TRBJ2-6, with D perhaps matching TRBD2 (5 bases). The CDR3 has 18 amino acids. The V gene lost 0 bases and the J gene lost 0 bases, with 15 bases spanning the gap. Germline-derived CDR1 and CDR2 are DFQATT and SNEGSKA (reference sequence). CDR3 sequence (DNA): TGCAGTGCTAGAGATAAAGGACTCGCAAGCTCTGGGGCCAACGTCCTGACTTTC. It codes for CSARDKGLASSGANVLTF.

The V and J genes are TRBV6-1 and TRBJ2-4; the match to TRBD1 covers 7 bases. From germline, CDR1 is MNHNS and CDR2 SASEGT. The CDR3 has 14 amino acids. Trimming at V came to 4 bases and at J to 7 bases, leaving 7 bases not matched to a gene. The CDR3 loop reads CASSGNRGGNIQYF. The CDR3, as DNA: TGTGCCAGCAGTGGTAACAGGGGTGGTAACATTCAGTACTTC.

This sequence joins TRBV7-9 and TRBJ1-1, with 12 bases that match TRBD1. The germline gives CDR1 SEHNR, CDR2 FQNEAQ (reference sequence). Trimming took 5 bases from V and 6 from J; bases not matched to a gene: 7. This CDR3 has 15 residues. CDR3 in amino acids: CASSGSGTGGPEAFF. CDR3 DNA: TGTGCCAGCAGCGGATCCGGGACAGGGGGCCCTGAAGCTTTCTTT. Full variable domain (rest looked up from reference TRBV7-9 and TRBJ1-1): DTGVSQNPRHKITKRGQNVTFRCDPISEHNRLYWYRQTLGQGPEFLTYFQNEAQLEKSRLLSDRFSAERPKGSFSTLEIQRTEQGDSAMYLCASSGSGTGGPEAFFGQGTRLTVV.

This clone was seen more than once but under ten times. This may be a read error, as it is one base from a much larger clone. The chain combines TRBV28 with TRBJ2-1; maybe TRBD2 (7 bases). CDR3 size: 14 residues. V was pared by 6 bases and J by 3 bases, with 12 bases between. Germline V CDR1 and CDR2: MDHEN, SYDVKM. CDR3 nucleotide sequence: TGTGCCAGCAGAGGGGGACTAATCTACAATGAGCAGTTCTTC. Protein sequence: CASRGGLIYNEQFF.

This clone appeared many times. This may be a read error, as it is one base from a much larger clone. This rearrangement joins TRBV6-2 or TRBV6-3 to TRBJ1-2; tentatively, D is TRBD1 (5 bases). Germline values: CDR1 MNHEY, CDR2 SVGEGT. CDR3 size: 15 residues. The CDR3 protein is CAGSREDFINYGYTF. DNA for the CDR3: TGTGCCGGCAGCAGGGAAGATTTTATTAACTATGGCTACACCTTC.

This clone appeared many times. The chain carries TRBV12-3 or TRBV12-4 and TRBJ1-2, with D unresolved. The CDR3 has 12 residues. The V end lost 5 bases, the J end lost 4 bases, and 8 bases lay between the germline ends. CDR3 DNA: TGTGCCAGCAGTCCGGGCTCCTATGGCTACACCTTC. This codes for CASSPGSYGYTF.

With respect to this clone: This may be a read error, as it is one base from a much larger clone. The chain joins TRBV5-4 to TRBJ1-1, with a tentative D call TRBD1 (6 bases). Germline loops: CDR1 SGHNT, CDR2 YYREEE (reference sequence). V was trimmed by 4 bases and J by 1 base, leaving 11 bases between them. The CDR3 has 14 amino acids. DNA of the CDR3: TGTGCCAGCAGCACCGCGACAGGGAACACTGAAGCTTTCTTT. Translating gives CASSTATGNTEAFF.

V gene TRBV5-1 combines with J gene TRBJ2-3; D is uncertain. CDR1 and CDR2 from the germline V gene are SGHRS and YFSETQ. This CDR3 comprises 13 residues. Trimming took off 2 bases at V and 6 bases at J, with 10 bases between the two ends. In nucleotides, the CDR3 is TGCGCCAGCAGCTTAGCCGGCTTGGATACGCAGTATTTT. Translating it yields CASSLAGLDTQYF.

The rearrangement joins TRBV11-3 to TRBJ2-2, with 9 bases identical to TRBD2. Germline-derived CDR1 and CDR2 are SGHNT and YENEEA. V shed 1 base, J shed 13 bases, and the junction held 1 base outside the gene matches. The CDR3 is made up of 12 amino acids. The CDR3 DNA follows: TGTGCCAGCAGCTTAGTAGCGGGAGTGCTGTTTTTT. Protein product: CASSLVAGVLFF.

Comments on this clone: The junction differs from germline at one of its ends, possibly a read error. The chain employs TRBV19 and TRBJ2-1; TRBD2 aligns across 10 bases. This CDR3 comprises 14 residues. Germline loops: CDR1 LNHDA, CDR2 SQIVND (reference sequence). This CDR3 reads CASSIASGGHEQFF. The CDR3 DNA follows: TGTGCCAGTAGTATAGCTAGCGGGGGCCATGAGCAATTCTTC.

This clone was detected only a few times. The junction does not match germline at one end; this may be a read error. This rearrangement joins TRBV12-3 or TRBV12-4 to TRBJ1-5, with D perhaps matching TRBD1 (5 bases). The CDR3 sequence is 16 residues long. The CDR3 protein is CASSFVLGGVRQPQHF. DNA of the CDR3: TGTGCCAGTAGTTTCGTCCTCGGGGGGGTACGTCAGCCCCAGCATTTT.

The table lists this clone with many counts. The V and J genes are TRBV4-2 and TRBJ2-1, with D uncertain. Germline V gene data show CDR1 as LGHNA and CDR2 as YNFKEQ. The CDR3 spans 13 residues. V lost 7 bases and J lost 0, with 7 bases in between. CDR3 coding DNA: TGTGCCAGCACCCCCAGCTCCTACAATGAGCAGTTCTTC. Translated, it gives CASTPSSYNEQFF.

This chain connects TRBV13 to TRBJ2-1; perhaps TRBD2 as D (5 bases). Germline V lookup: CDR1 PRHDT, CDR2 FYEKMQ (reference sequence). This CDR3 contains 16 residues. The V end lost 1 base, the J end lost 1 base, and 11 bases lay between the germline ends. CDR3 in DNA: TGTGCCAGCAGCTTAGTACCCCGGGGTTCCTACAATGAGCAGTTCTTC. This codes for CASSLVPRGSYNEQFF. Drawing the rest from reference TRBV13 and TRBJ2-1, the complete variable domain is AAGVIQSPRHLIKEKRETATLKCYPIPRHDTVYWYQQGPGQDPQFLISFYEKMQSDKGSIPDRFSAQQFSDYHSELNMSSLELGDSALYFCASSLVPRGSYNEQFFGPGTRLTVL.

As concerns this clone: One junction end does not reproduce the germline sequence, and a read error may be involved. This sample includes further DNA sequences coding for the same CDR3. This chain uses TRBV5-1 with TRBJ1-1, with D uncertain. The germline gives CDR1 SGHRS, CDR2 YFSETQ. The CDR3 consists of 14 residues. The CDR3 DNA follows: TGTGCCAGCAGCTACCTGGACGGGAACACTGAAGCTTTCTTT. It yields the protein CASSYLDGNTEAFF.

This clone is labeled medium-sized. CDR3 DNA sequence: TGTGCCAGCAGTGTACGAAGGGAGCAGTTCTTC. Residues: CASSVRREQFF. The chain couples TRBV6-4 to TRBJ2-1; no reliable D call. Trimming took 4 bases from V and 10 from J, leaving 8 bases between them. The V gene's germline CDR1 is MRHNA and CDR2 SNTAGT. The CDR3 covers 11 residues.

This clone was counted only a few times. A much larger clonotype is one base distant, so this may be a read error. The chain links TRBV20-1 to TRBJ2-5; a weak D match, TRBD2 (6 bases). CDR1 and CDR2 from the germline V gene are DFQATT and SNEGSKA (reference sequence). This CDR3 region has 14 residues. CDR3 region: CSTSRDGQEETQYF. For the CDR3, the DNA is TGCAGTACTAGCAGGGATGGCCAAGAAGAGACCCAGTACTTC.

In its sample, this clone was seen a few times. J is TRBJ1-1 and V is TRBV12-3 or TRBV12-4; D call uncertain. Trimming left V 6 bases short and J 6 bases short, with 20 bases between. This CDR3 is built from 15 residues. Here the CDR3 reads CASSYDNAESAEAFF. DNA for the CDR3: TGTGCCAGCAGCTACGACAATGCGGAGAGCGCTGAAGCTTTCTTT.

The chain employs TRBV20-1 and TRBJ2-5; 10 nucleotides match TRBD2. Germline V gene data show CDR1 as DFQATT and CDR2 as SNEGSKA (reference sequence). Trimming removed 3 bases from V and 4 bases from J; junction bases left unmatched: 11. CDR3 length: 16 residues. The CDR3 nucleotides read TGCAGTGCTAGGGAACAACTAGCGGGAAGGATAGAGACCCAGTACTTC. This sequence encodes CSAREQLAGRIETQYF.

This clone was found a few times. The chain joins TRBV20-1 to TRBJ2-5; 9 positions match TRBD1. The CDR3 sequence is 15 residues long. The germline V gene has CDR1 DFQATT and CDR2 SNEGSKA (reference sequence). The ends lost 3 bases at V and 4 bases at J; junction bases unmatched: 9. Here the CDR3 DNA reads TGCAGTGCTAGGCCGGGACAGGGTGGTATAGAGACCCAGTACTTC. This codes for CSARPGQGGIETQYF.

This clone was detected a few times. V is TRBV6-6 and J is TRBJ2-1; 8 bases map to TRBD1. After removal of 0 bases from V and 7 bases from J, the junction contained 2 bases not matched to a gene. The CDR3 covers 14 residues. Germline CDR1 reads MNHNY; CDR2 reads SVGAGI (reference sequence). The CDR3 region has the DNA TGTGCCAGCAGTTACTCAGACAGGGGAAATGAGCAGTTCTTC. This encodes CASSYSDRGNEQFF.

This clone was detected a few times. The chain carries TRBV6-1 and TRBJ2-7, with 10 bases matching TRBD2. After removal of 3 bases from V and 7 bases from J, the junction contained 9 bases not matched to a gene. This CDR3 comprises 15 residues. Per the germline V gene, CDR1 is MNHNS and CDR2 is SASEGT. In DNA, the CDR3 is TGTGCCAGCAGTGAGCGGGGGACTAGCGTTTGGGAGCAGTACTTC. It encodes CASSERGTSVWEQYF.